Listed below are T cell receptor beta chains from one sample, sequenced in a study of cytomegalovirus exposure and HLA in healthy donors. Produced via immunoSEQ multiplex PCR; TCRdb's table is partial and in-frame only. The sample lists more than 90,000 clones; 86% were seen once. The sequenced sample was PBMCs. Every receptor here comes from a man aged 18 to 35 in good health and CMV-seronegative. Each CDR3 is given with its conserved first and last residue. Fields, in order: V gene, clone size, D gene, J gene, CDR3 protein, CDR3 DNA. D genes are given only for firm matches. Where a row states a size, it is once, few, many or the class of an expanded clone; other rows omit it.

V gene: TRBV15; clone size: once; D gene: TRBD2; J gene: TRBJ2-3; CDR3 protein: CATSLPGLATDTQYF; CDR3 DNA: TGTGCCACCAGCTTACCGGGACTAGCGACAGATACGCAGTATTTT
V gene: TRBV7-9; clone size: .; D gene: .; J gene: TRBJ2-2; CDR3 protein: CASSPSDTLNTGELFF; CDR3 DNA: TGTGCCAGCAGCCCATCCGACACGTTGAACACCGGGGAGCTGTTTTTT
V gene: TRBV10-3; clone size: .; D gene: TRBD1; J gene: TRBJ2-1; CDR3 protein: CALWTGSSYNEQFF; CDR3 DNA: TGTGCCCTATGGACAGGGAGCTCCTACAATGAGCAGTTCTTC
V gene: TRBV6-5; clone size: .; D gene: .; J gene: TRBJ2-3; CDR3 protein: CASSGSEVDTQYF; CDR3 DNA: TGTGCCAGCTCGGGTAGCGAGGTAGATACGCAGTATTTT
V gene: TRBV27; clone size: .; D gene: .; J gene: TRBJ1-2; CDR3 protein: CASSFGEDYGYTF; CDR3 DNA: TGTGCCAGCAGTTTTGGGGAGGACTATGGCTACACCTTC
V gene: TRBV6-5; clone size: .; D gene: .; J gene: TRBJ1-2; CDR3 protein: CASSYGQNYGYTF; CDR3 DNA: TGTGCCAGCAGTTATGGACAGAACTATGGCTACACCTTC
V gene: TRBV27; clone size: .; D gene: TRBD1; J gene: TRBJ1-2; CDR3 protein: CASRRQGAEDGYTF; CDR3 DNA: TGTGCCAGCAGGCGACAGGGGGCGGAAGATGGCTACACCTTC
V gene: TRBV30; clone size: .; D gene: .; J gene: TRBJ1-1; CDR3 protein: CAWSVWRGRNSEAFF; CDR3 DNA: TGTGCCTGGAGTGTCTGGAGGGGACGGAATTCTGAAGCTTTCTTT
V gene: TRBV18; clone size: .; D gene: TRBD1; J gene: TRBJ1-4; CDR3 protein: CASSSGQVNEKLFF; CDR3 DNA: TGTGCCAGCTCATCGGGACAGGTTAATGAAAAACTGTTTTTT
V gene: TRBV6-5; clone size: .; D gene: .; J gene: TRBJ2-7; CDR3 protein: CASSYSGGSSYEQYF; CDR3 DNA: TGTGCCAGCAGTTATAGCGGAGGAAGCTCCTACGAGCAGTACTTC
V gene: TRBV6-1; clone size: many; D gene: TRBD2; J gene: TRBJ2-3; CDR3 protein: CASSEALAGADTQYF; CDR3 DNA: TGTGCCAGCAGTGAAGCGCTAGCGGGGGCAGATACGCAGTATTTT
V gene: TRBV29-1; clone size: few; D gene: .; J gene: TRBJ2-1; CDR3 protein: CSVFLPGAVYNEQFF; CDR3 DNA: TGCAGCGTCTTCCTTCCGGGTGCCGTTTACAATGAGCAGTTCTTC
V gene: TRBV19; clone size: .; D gene: .; J gene: TRBJ2-7; CDR3 protein: CATSPAVSYEQYF; CDR3 DNA: TGTGCCACCTCTCCAGCGGTCTCCTACGAGCAGTACTTC
V gene: TRBV6-5; clone size: .; D gene: .; J gene: TRBJ1-3; CDR3 protein: CASSYRSSGNTIYF; CDR3 DNA: TGTGCCAGCAGCTACAGGAGCTCTGGAAACACCATATATTTT
V gene: TRBV19; clone size: .; D gene: TRBD1; J gene: TRBJ1-5; CDR3 protein: CASNEGANLNQPQHF; CDR3 DNA: TGTGCCAGTAACGAGGGGGCGAACCTCAATCAGCCCCAGCATTTT
V gene: TRBV7-2; clone size: few; D gene: .; J gene: TRBJ2-7; CDR3 protein: CASSPRSGYEQYF; CDR3 DNA: TGTGCCAGCAGCCCCCGTAGTGGCTACGAGCAGTACTTC
V gene: TRBV6-5; clone size: .; D gene: TRBD1; J gene: TRBJ1-1; CDR3 protein: CASSLWDRLMNTEAFF; CDR3 DNA: TGTGCCAGCAGTTTATGGGACAGACTGATGAACACTGAAGCTTTCTTT
V gene: TRBV19; clone size: .; D gene: TRBD2; J gene: TRBJ2-7; CDR3 protein: CASRSSGSSYEQYF; CDR3 DNA: TGTGCCAGTAGATCTAGCGGGAGCTCCTACGAGCAGTACTTC
V gene: TRBV30; clone size: .; D gene: .; J gene: TRBJ2-2; CDR3 protein: CAWALGQPNTGELFF; CDR3 DNA: TGTGCCTGGGCTCTGGGCCAACCGAACACCGGGGAGCTGTTTTTT
V gene: TRBV15; clone size: .; D gene: .; J gene: TRBJ2-3; CDR3 protein: CATSRVGGTDTQYF; CDR3 DNA: TGTGCCACCAGCAGAGTCGGGGGCACAGATACGCAGTATTTT
V gene: TRBV11-2; clone size: .; D gene: .; J gene: TRBJ2-7; CDR3 protein: CASSFPGSYEQYF; CDR3 DNA: TGTGCCAGCAGCTTCCCAGGTAGCTACGAGCAGTACTTC
V gene: TRBV18; clone size: .; D gene: .; J gene: TRBJ2-1; CDR3 protein: CASSPTRGGEFF; CDR3 DNA: TGTGCCAGCTCACCAACGAGGGGGGGCGAGTTCTTC
V gene: TRBV7-9; clone size: .; D gene: .; J gene: TRBJ2-7; CDR3 protein: CASSPIVIGQRPYEQYF; CDR3 DNA: TGTGCCAGCAGCCCAATTGTGATTGGACAGCGACCCTACGAGCAGTACTTC
V gene: TRBV6-6; clone size: .; D gene: .; J gene: TRBJ2-6; CDR3 protein: CASSPGTSSGANVLTF; CDR3 DNA: TGTGCCAGCAGTCCCGGGACATCCTCTGGGGCCAACGTCCTGACTTTC
V gene: TRBV6-4; clone size: .; D gene: .; J gene: TRBJ2-1; CDR3 protein: CASSEAGSYNEQFF; CDR3 DNA: TGTGCCAGCAGTGAAGCGGGCTCCTACAATGAGCAGTTCTTC
V gene: TRBV25-1; clone size: .; D gene: .; J gene: TRBJ1-3; CDR3 protein: CATSAGDTIYF; CDR3 DNA: TGTGCCACCTCAGCGGGAGACACCATATATTTT
V gene: TRBV6-1; clone size: .; D gene: .; J gene: TRBJ1-5; CDR3 protein: CASSEERSEKKPQHF; CDR3 DNA: TGTGCCAGCAGTGAAGAACGGAGTGAGAAGAAGCCCCAGCATTTT
V gene: TRBV5-1; clone size: .; D gene: .; J gene: TRBJ1-3; CDR3 protein: CASSLNPGAGNTIYF; CDR3 DNA: TGCGCCAGCAGCTTGAACCCCGGGGCTGGAAACACCATATATTTT
V gene: TRBV11-2; clone size: .; D gene: TRBD2; J gene: TRBJ2-3; CDR3 protein: CASSLGLAGDTDTQYF; CDR3 DNA: TGTGCCAGCAGCTTAGGATTAGCGGGAGACACAGATACGCAGTATTTT
V gene: TRBV19; clone size: .; D gene: TRBD1; J gene: TRBJ1-5; CDR3 protein: CASSRQGRGDQPQHF; CDR3 DNA: TGTGCCAGTAGTCGACAGGGGCGAGGAGATCAGCCCCAGCATTTT
V gene: TRBV4-2; clone size: .; D gene: .; J gene: TRBJ2-1; CDR3 protein: CASSQTGTCTYNEQFF; CDR3 DNA: TGTGCCAGCAGCCAAACCGGGACTTGCACATACAATGAGCAGTTCTTC
V gene: TRBV5-6; clone size: .; D gene: .; J gene: TRBJ1-4; CDR3 protein: CASSVDGEGEKLFF; CDR3 DNA: TGTGCCAGCAGCGTGGACGGGGAAGGAGAAAAACTGTTTTTT
V gene: TRBV27; clone size: .; D gene: TRBD2; J gene: TRBJ2-1; CDR3 protein: CASSFFGTSESQNEQFF; CDR3 DNA: TGTGCCAGCAGTTTCTTCGGGACTAGCGAATCTCAAAATGAGCAGTTCTTC
V gene: TRBV10-3; clone size: .; D gene: TRBD2; J gene: TRBJ2-3; CDR3 protein: CAISEGSGGALFSTDTQYF; CDR3 DNA: TGTGCCATCAGTGAGGGTAGCGGGGGGGCGTTATTTAGCACAGATACGCAGTATTTT
V gene: TRBV5-1; clone size: .; D gene: TRBD2; J gene: TRBJ2-3; CDR3 protein: CASSSRTSGPTDTQYF; CDR3 DNA: TGCGCCAGCAGCTCCCGAACTAGCGGTCCGACAGATACGCAGTATTTT
V gene: TRBV4-2; clone size: .; D gene: TRBD2; J gene: TRBJ2-7; CDR3 protein: CASSSGLLAGGTHEQYF; CDR3 DNA: TGTGCCAGCAGCTCCGGCTTACTAGCGGGAGGGACCCACGAGCAGTACTTC
V gene: TRBV5-1; clone size: once; D gene: .; J gene: TRBJ2-7; CDR3 protein: CASSLATPAGAYEQYF; CDR3 DNA: TGCGCCAGCAGCTTGGCCACTCCAGCAGGGGCCTACGAGCAGTACTTC
V gene: TRBV14; clone size: .; D gene: .; J gene: TRBJ1-3; CDR3 protein: CASSRGGATGNTIYF; CDR3 DNA: TGTGCCAGCAGCCGGGGGGGGGCAACTGGAAACACCATATATTTT
V gene: TRBV5-1; clone size: .; D gene: .; J gene: TRBJ1-6; CDR3 protein: CASSSAVGSVDSPLHF; CDR3 DNA: TGCGCCAGCAGTTCTGCGGTTGGCTCGGTAGATTCACCCCTCCACTTT
V gene: TRBV15; clone size: .; D gene: TRBD1; J gene: TRBJ2-7; CDR3 protein: CATSKAGQGIHEQYF; CDR3 DNA: TGTGCCACCAGCAAAGCGGGACAGGGGATCCACGAGCAGTACTTC
V gene: TRBV29-1; clone size: .; D gene: .; J gene: TRBJ1-2; CDR3 protein: CSVEVQGRGGYTF; CDR3 DNA: TGCAGCGTTGAAGTACAGGGACGGGGTGGCTACACCTTC
V gene: TRBV19; clone size: .; D gene: .; J gene: TRBJ1-1; CDR3 protein: CASSIDLSYRTNTEAFF; CDR3 DNA: TGTGCCAGTAGTATAGATCTGTCGTACAGGACCAACACTGAAGCTTTCTTT
V gene: TRBV30; clone size: once; D gene: .; J gene: TRBJ2-3; CDR3 protein: CAGLTTGSDTQYF; CDR3 DNA: TGTGCCGGGTTAACTACAGGGTCAGATACGCAGTATTTT
V gene: TRBV10-3; clone size: .; D gene: TRBD2; J gene: TRBJ2-1; CDR3 protein: CAMTSGSGNEQFF; CDR3 DNA: TGTGCCATGACTAGCGGGAGCGGGAATGAGCAGTTCTTC
V gene: TRBV5-1; clone size: once; D gene: TRBD2; J gene: TRBJ2-5; CDR3 protein: CASSFTSGLQETQYF; CDR3 DNA: TGCGCCAGCAGCTTTACTAGCGGGCTCCAAGAGACCCAGTACTTC
V gene: TRBV7-9; clone size: .; D gene: .; J gene: TRBJ2-7; CDR3 protein: CASSLVGRGSDEQYF; CDR3 DNA: TGTGCCAGCAGCTTGGTAGGCAGGGGATCCGACGAGCAGTACTTC
V gene: TRBV19; clone size: .; D gene: TRBD1; J gene: TRBJ1-4; CDR3 protein: CASSTGQGTLYEKLFF; CDR3 DNA: TGTGCCAGTAGTACGGGACAGGGGACCTTATATGAAAAACTGTTTTTT
V gene: TRBV5-1; clone size: once; D gene: TRBD1; J gene: TRBJ2-7; CDR3 protein: CASSPGTGLWGFYEQYF; CDR3 DNA: TGCGCCAGCAGCCCCGGGACAGGGTTGTGGGGATTTTACGAGCAGTACTTC
V gene: TRBV30; clone size: .; D gene: TRBD2; J gene: TRBJ2-3; CDR3 protein: CALGTSGGPSTDTQYF; CDR3 DNA: TGTGCCTTGGGGACTAGCGGGGGGCCTAGCACAGATACGCAGTATTTT
V gene: TRBV27; clone size: .; D gene: .; J gene: TRBJ1-2; CDR3 protein: CASSLSGGAQGDYGYTF; CDR3 DNA: TGTGCCAGCAGTTTATCGGGGGGGGCGCAAGGGGACTATGGCTACACCTTC
V gene: TRBV6-5; clone size: .; D gene: .; J gene: TRBJ1-4; CDR3 protein: CASSYSRAGIDEKLFF; CDR3 DNA: TGTGCCAGCAGTTACTCTCGTGCAGGAATCGATGAAAAACTGTTTTTT
V gene: TRBV5-1; clone size: once; D gene: TRBD1; J gene: TRBJ2-5; CDR3 protein: CASSFGQGLSGETQYF; CDR3 DNA: TGCGCCAGCAGCTTCGGACAGGGTCTGTCGGGGGAGACCCAGTACTTC
V gene: TRBV30; clone size: .; D gene: .; J gene: TRBJ2-3; CDR3 protein: CAWSDAPGTDTQYF; CDR3 DNA: TGTGCCTGGAGTGACGCCCCGGGCACAGATACGCAGTATTTT
V gene: TRBV5-1; clone size: .; D gene: TRBD2; J gene: TRBJ2-3; CDR3 protein: CASSLRGVRTDTQYF; CDR3 DNA: TGCGCCAGCAGCTTGCGGGGGGTCCGCACAGATACGCAGTATTTT
V gene: TRBV9; clone size: .; D gene: .; J gene: TRBJ2-1; CDR3 protein: CASSVVRVPSVHEQFF; CDR3 DNA: TGTGCCAGCAGCGTAGTTAGAGTACCGAGCGTTCACGAGCAGTTCTTC
V gene: TRBV30; clone size: .; D gene: TRBD2; J gene: TRBJ2-7; CDR3 protein: CAWSVRREYYEQYF; CDR3 DNA: TGTGCCTGGAGTGTACGGCGGGAGTACTACGAGCAGTACTTC
V gene: TRBV29-1; clone size: once; D gene: TRBD2; J gene: TRBJ2-7; CDR3 protein: CSVAGDGSVYEQYF; CDR3 DNA: TGCAGCGTGGCGGGGGACGGGTCTGTCTACGAGCAGTACTTC